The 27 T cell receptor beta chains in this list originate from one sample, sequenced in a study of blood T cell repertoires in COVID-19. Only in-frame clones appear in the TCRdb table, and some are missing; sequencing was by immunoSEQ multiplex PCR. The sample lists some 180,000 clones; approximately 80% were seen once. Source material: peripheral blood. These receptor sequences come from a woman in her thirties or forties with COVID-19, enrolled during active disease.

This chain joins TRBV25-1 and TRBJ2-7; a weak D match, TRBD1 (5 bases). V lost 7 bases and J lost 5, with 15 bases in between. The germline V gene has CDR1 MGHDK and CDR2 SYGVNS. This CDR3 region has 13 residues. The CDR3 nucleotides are TGTGCCAGCACTCCAGACAGTTCCAACGAGCAGTACGTC. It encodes CASTPDSSNEQYV.

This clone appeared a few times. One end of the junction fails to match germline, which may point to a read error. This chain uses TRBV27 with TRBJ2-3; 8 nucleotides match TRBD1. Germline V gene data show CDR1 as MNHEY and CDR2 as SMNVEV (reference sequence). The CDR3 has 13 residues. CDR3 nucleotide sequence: TGTGCCAGCAGTCATGACAGGGGCGGGAAGGGGTCTTTT. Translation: CASSHDRGGKGSF.

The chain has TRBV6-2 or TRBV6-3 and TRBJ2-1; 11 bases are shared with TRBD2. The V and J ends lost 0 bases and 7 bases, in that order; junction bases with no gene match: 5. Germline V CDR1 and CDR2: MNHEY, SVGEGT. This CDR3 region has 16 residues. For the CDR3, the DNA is TGTGCCAGCAGTTACTCGGGACTAGCGGCAGGGAATGAGCAGTTCTTC. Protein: CASSYSGLAAGNEQFF.

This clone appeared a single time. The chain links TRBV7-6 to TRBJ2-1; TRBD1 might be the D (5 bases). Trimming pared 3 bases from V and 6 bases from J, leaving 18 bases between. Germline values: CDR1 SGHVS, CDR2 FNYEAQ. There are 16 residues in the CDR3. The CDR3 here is CASSFLGAGNSNEQFF. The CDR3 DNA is TGTGCCAGCAGCTTCCTAGGGGCTGGGAACAGCAATGAGCAGTTCTTC.

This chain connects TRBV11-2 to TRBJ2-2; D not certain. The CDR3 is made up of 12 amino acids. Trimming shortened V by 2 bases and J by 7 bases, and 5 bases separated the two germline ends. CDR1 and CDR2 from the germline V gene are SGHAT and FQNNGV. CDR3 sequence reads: CASSLPFGELFF. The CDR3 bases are TGTGCCAGCAGCTTACCTTTCGGGGAGCTGTTTTTT. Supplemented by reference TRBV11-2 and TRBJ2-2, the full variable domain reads EAGVAQSPRYKIIEKRQSVAFWCNPISGHATLYWYQQILGQGPKLLIQFQNNGVVDDSQLPKDRFSAERLKGVDSTLKIQPAKLEDSAVYLCASSLPFGELFFGEGSRLTVL.

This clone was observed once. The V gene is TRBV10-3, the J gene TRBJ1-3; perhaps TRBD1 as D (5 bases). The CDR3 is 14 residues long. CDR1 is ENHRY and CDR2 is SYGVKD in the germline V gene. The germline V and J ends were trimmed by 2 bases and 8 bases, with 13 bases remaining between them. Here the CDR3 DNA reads TGTGCCATCAGTGAGGGGGGGATCGAATACACCATATATTTT. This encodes CAISEGGIEYTIYF.

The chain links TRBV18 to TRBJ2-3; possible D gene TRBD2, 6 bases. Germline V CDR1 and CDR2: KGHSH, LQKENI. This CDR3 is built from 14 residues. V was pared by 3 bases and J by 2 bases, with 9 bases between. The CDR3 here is CASSPSGYTDTQYF. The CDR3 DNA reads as TGTGCCAGCTCACCTAGCGGTTACACAGATACGCAGTATTTT. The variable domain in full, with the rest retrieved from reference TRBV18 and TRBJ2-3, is NAGVMQNPRHLVRRRGQEARLRCSPMKGHSHVYWYRQLPEEGLKFMVYLQKENIIDESGMPKERFSAEFPKEGPSILRIQQVVRGDSAAYFCASSPSGYTDTQYFGPGTRLTVL.

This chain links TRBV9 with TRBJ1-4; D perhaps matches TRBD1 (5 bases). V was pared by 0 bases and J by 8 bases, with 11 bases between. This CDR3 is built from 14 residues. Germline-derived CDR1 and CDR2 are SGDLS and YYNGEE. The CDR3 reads CASSVEGYGEKLFF. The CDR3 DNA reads TGTGCCAGCAGCGTAGAGGGGTACGGCGAAAAACTGTTTTTT.

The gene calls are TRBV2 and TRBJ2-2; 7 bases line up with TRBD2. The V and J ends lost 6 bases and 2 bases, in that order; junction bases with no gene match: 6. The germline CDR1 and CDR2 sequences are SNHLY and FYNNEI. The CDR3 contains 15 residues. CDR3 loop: CASRGGGSNTGELFF. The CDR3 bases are TGTGCCAGCAGGGGCGGGGGTAGTAACACCGGGGAGCTGTTTTTT.

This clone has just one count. CDR3 DNA: TGTGCCTCCAGGACAGTTGCGAACACCGGGGAGCTGTTTTTT. Translated: CASRTVANTGELFF. V usage is TRBV27 and J usage is TRBJ2-2; a possible D gene is TRBD1 (6 bases). Trimming cost V 11 bases and J 0 bases, with 13 bases left between them. There are 14 residues in the CDR3. The V gene's germline CDR1 is MNHEY and CDR2 SMNVEV (reference sequence).

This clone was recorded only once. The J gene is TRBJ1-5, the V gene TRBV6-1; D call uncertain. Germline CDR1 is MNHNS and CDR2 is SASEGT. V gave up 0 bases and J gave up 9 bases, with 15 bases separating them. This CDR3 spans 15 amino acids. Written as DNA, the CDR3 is TGTGCCAGCAGTGAAGCGACCGGAGGGTGGAGGCCCCAGCATTTT. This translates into CASSEATGGWRPQHF.

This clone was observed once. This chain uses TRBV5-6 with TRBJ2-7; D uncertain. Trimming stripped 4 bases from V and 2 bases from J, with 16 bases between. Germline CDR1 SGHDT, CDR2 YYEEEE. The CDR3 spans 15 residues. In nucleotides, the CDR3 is TGTGCCAGCAGCAGTTATAGAGTCAAAGCCTACGAGCAGTACTTC. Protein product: CASSSYRVKAYEQYF.

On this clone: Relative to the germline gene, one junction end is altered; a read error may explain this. The CDR3, as DNA: TGTGCCAGCCGTTATACGGGATCCTATGGCTACACCTTC. Protein: CASRYTGSYGYTF. This chain connects TRBV6-5 to TRBJ1-2; D call uncertain. CDR3 length: 13 residues. The germline gives CDR1 MNHEY, CDR2 SVGAGI.

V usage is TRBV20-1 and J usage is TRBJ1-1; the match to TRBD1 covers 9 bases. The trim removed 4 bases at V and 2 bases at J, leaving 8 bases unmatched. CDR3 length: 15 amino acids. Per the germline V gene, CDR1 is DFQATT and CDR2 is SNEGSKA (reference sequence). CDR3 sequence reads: CSANDPGQGNTEAFF. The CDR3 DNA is TGCAGTGCTAATGACCCGGGACAGGGAAACACTGAAGCTTTCTTT.

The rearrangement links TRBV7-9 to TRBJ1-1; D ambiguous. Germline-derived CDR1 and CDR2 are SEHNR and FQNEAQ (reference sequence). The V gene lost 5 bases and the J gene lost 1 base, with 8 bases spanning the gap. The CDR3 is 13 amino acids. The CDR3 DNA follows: TGTGCCAGCAGCCACCCGGGGAACACTGAAGCTTTCTTT. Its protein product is CASSHPGNTEAFF. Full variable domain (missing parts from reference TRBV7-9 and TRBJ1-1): DTGVSQNPRHKITKRGQNVTFRCDPISEHNRLYWYRQTLGQGPEFLTYFQNEAQLEKSRLLSDRFSAERPKGSFSTLEIQRTEQGDSAMYLCASSHPGNTEAFFGQGTRLTVV.

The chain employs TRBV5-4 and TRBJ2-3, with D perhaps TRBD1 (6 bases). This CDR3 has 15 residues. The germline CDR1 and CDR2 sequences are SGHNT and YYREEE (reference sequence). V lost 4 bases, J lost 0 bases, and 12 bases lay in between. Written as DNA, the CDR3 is TGTGCCAGCAGCAAACGACAGGAAAGCACAGATACGCAGTATTTT. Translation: CASSKRQESTDTQYF.

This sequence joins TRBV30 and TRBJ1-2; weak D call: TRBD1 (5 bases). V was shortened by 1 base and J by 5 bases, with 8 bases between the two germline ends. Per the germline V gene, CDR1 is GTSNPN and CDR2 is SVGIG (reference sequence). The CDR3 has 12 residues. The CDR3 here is CAWSGQGYGYTF. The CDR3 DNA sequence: TGTGCCTGGAGTGGGCAGGGTTATGGCTACACCTTC.

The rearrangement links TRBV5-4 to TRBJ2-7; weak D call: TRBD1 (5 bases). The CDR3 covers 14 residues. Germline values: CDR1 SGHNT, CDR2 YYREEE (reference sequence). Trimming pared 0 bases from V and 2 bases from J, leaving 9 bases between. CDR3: CASSLAGSPYEQYV. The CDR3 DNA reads TGTGCCAGCAGCTTGGCAGGGTCTCCCTACGAGCAGTACGTC.

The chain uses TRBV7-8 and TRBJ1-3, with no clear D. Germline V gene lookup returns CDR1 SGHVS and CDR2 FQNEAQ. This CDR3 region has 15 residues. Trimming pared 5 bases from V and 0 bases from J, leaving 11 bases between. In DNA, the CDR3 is TGTGCCAGCAGCCCAGAACGCGGCTCTGGAAACACCATATATTTT. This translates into CASSPERGSGNTIYF.

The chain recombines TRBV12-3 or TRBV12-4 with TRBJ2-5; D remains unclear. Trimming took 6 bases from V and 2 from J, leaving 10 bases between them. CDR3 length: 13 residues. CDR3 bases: TGTGCCAGCAGCTATGGGCCGCAAGAGACCCAGTACTTC. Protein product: CASSYGPQETQYF.

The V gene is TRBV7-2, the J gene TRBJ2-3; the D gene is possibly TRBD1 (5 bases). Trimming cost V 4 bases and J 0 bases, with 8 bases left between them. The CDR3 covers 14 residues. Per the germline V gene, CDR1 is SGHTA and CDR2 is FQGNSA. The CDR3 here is CASSSGHSTDTQYF. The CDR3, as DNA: TGTGCCAGCAGCTCCGGACACAGCACAGATACGCAGTATTTT.

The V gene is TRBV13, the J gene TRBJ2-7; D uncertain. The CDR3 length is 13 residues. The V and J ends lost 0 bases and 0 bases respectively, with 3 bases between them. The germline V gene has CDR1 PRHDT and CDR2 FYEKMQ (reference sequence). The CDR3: CASSLGSSYEQYV. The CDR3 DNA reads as TGTGCCAGCAGCTTAGGCAGCTCCTACGAGCAGTACGTC.

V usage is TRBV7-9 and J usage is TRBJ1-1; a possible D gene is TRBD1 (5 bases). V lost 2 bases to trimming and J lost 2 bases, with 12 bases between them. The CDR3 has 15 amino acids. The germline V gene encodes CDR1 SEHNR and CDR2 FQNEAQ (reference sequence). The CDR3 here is CASSLFAGANTEAFF. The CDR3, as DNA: TGTGCCAGCAGCTTATTTGCTGGGGCTAACACTGAAGCTTTCTTT.

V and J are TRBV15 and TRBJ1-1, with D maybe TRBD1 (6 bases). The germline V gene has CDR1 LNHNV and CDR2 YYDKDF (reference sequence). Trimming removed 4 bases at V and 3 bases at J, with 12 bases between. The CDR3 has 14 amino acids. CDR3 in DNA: TGTGCCACCAGCACTGGCCAGGGGTACACTGAAGCTTTCTTT. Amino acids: CATSTGQGYTEAFF.

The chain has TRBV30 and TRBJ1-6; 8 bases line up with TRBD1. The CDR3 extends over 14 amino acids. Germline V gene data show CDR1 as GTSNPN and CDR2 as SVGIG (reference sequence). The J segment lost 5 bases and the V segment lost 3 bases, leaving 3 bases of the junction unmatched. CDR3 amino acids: CAWRAGGNNSPLHF. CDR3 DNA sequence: TGTGCCTGGAGAGCAGGGGGCAATAATTCACCCCTCCACTTT.

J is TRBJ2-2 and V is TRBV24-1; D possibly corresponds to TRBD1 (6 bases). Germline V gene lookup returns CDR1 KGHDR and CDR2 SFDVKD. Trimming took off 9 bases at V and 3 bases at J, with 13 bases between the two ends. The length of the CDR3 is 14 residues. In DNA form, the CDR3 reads TGTGCCACCCAAAAAAACAGGGACACCGGGGAGCTGTTTTTT. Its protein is CATQKNRDTGELFF.

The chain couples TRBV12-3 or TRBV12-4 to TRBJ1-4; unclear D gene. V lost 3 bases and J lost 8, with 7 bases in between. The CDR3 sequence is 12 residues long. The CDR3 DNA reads TGTGCCAGCAGTTTGGTCCGGGAAAAACTGTTTTTT. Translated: CASSLVREKLFF.